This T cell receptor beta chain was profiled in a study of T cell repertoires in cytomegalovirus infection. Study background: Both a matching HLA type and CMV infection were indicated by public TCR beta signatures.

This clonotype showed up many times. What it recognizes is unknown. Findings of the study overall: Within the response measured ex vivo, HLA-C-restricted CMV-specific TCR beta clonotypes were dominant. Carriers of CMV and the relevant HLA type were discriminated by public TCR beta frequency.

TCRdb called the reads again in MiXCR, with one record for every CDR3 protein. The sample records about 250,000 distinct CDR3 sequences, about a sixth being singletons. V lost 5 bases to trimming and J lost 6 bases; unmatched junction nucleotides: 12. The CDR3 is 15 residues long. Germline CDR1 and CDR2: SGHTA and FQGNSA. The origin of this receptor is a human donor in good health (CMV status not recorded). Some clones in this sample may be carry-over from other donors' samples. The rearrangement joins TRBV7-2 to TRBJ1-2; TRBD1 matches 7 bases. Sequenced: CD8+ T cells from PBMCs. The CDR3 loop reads CASSPVQGGPDGYTF. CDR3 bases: TGTGCCAGCAGCCCCGTTCAGGGGGGGCCGGATGGCTACACCTTC.